The 25 T cell receptor beta chains below were found in one sample sequenced in a study of early T cells in non-severe SARS-CoV-2 infection. TCRdb re-called the 5' RACE reads with MiXCR, one entry per CDR3 protein. The sample lists some 23,000 distinct CDR3 sequences; roughly 4.8% were seen once. Sequencing used whole blood. Receptors were obtained from an adult who was a healthcare worker with PCR-confirmed SARS-CoV-2 infection or an uninfected control (not recorded which).

This clonotype has ten or more counts. The V gene is TRBV6-5, the J gene TRBJ1-2; D uncertain. Germline values: CDR1 MNHEY, CDR2 SVGAGI. V was pared by 3 bases and J by 5 bases, with 10 bases between. This CDR3 has 13 amino acids. DNA for the CDR3: TGTGCCAGCAGTTATGGACGGCTGTATGGCTACACCTTC. Its translation is CASSYGRLYGYTF.

V usage is TRBV27 and J usage is TRBJ1-1, with D maybe TRBD1 (6 bases). The CDR3 is 15 residues long. Trimming removed 1 base at V and 1 base at J, with 10 bases between. From germline, CDR1 is MNHEY and CDR2 SMNVEV (reference sequence). Written as DNA, the CDR3 is TGTGCCAGCAGTTTATTCGGGGGCCCGAACACTGAAGCTTTCTTT. This sequence encodes CASSLFGGPNTEAFF.

This clonotype was detected many times. This chain joins TRBV10-2 and TRBJ2-1, with D possibly matching TRBD1 (5 bases). V lost 5 bases, J lost 4 bases, and 15 bases lay in between. From germline, CDR1 is WSHSY and CDR2 SAAADI. The CDR3 spans 15 residues. The CDR3 here is CASSRTSAEYNEQFF. CDR3 sequence (DNA): TGCGCCAGCAGTCGGACATCTGCGGAGTACAATGAGCAGTTCTTC.

V usage is TRBV7-8 and J usage is TRBJ2-6; D is ambiguous. Germline lookup yields CDR1 SGHVS and CDR2 FQNEAQ. The CDR3 length is 13 residues. Trimming cost V 6 bases and J 2 bases, with 5 bases left between them. The CDR3, as DNA: TGTGCCAGCAGAAGAACTGGGGCCAACGTCCTGACTTTC. The encoded protein is CASRRTGANVLTF.

This clonotype was recorded at least ten times. This chain connects TRBV5-1 to TRBJ2-2, with D tentatively TRBD2 (5 bases). This CDR3 region has 14 residues. The V and J ends lost 2 bases and 5 bases respectively, with 10 bases between them. From germline, CDR1 is SGHRS and CDR2 YFSETQ. For the CDR3, the DNA is TGCGCCAGCAGCTTTATAGGGAGAACCGGGGAGCTGTTTTTT. Encoded protein: CASSFIGRTGELFF.

This clonotype was counted between two and nine times. V is TRBV7-6 and J is TRBJ2-6; no clear D gene. The CDR3 length is 14 residues. Germline V gives CDR1 SGHVS, CDR2 FNYEAQ. Trimming cost V 5 bases and J 2 bases, with 7 bases left between them. Here the CDR3 DNA reads TGTGCCAGCAGCCTCGAGCCTGGGGCCAACGTCCTGACTTTC. It yields the protein CASSLEPGANVLTF.

This clonotype has just a few counts. The rearrangement joins TRBV29-1 to TRBJ2-1; D is tentatively TRBD1 or TRBD2 (5 bases each). V shed 6 bases and J shed 0 bases, with 18 bases lying between them. The CDR3 sequence is 16 residues long. Germline CDR1 is SQVTM and CDR2 is ANQGSEA. In DNA form, the CDR3 reads TGCAGCGTCGCCGGGACGCCTCTCCGCTCCTACAATGAGCAGTTCTTC. Its protein is CSVAGTPLRSYNEQFF.

This clonotype came up many times. This CDR3 reads CASSPLMNTEAFF. The CDR3 nucleotides read TGTGCCAGCAGTCCCCTCATGAACACTGAAGCTTTCTTT. The chain has TRBV28 and TRBJ1-1; D is ambiguous. There are 13 residues in the CDR3. The V end was cut by 5 bases, the J end by 0 bases, with 7 bases between. CDR1 is MDHEN, CDR2 SYDVKM, per germline.

This clonotype has a count of ten or more. V and J are TRBV20-1 and TRBJ2-7; 9 positions match TRBD2. CDR1 is DFQATT and CDR2 is SNEGSKA in the germline V gene (reference sequence). The CDR3 has 13 amino acids. Unmatched junction bases numbered 3, after V lost 0 bases and J lost 6 bases. The CDR3 spells CSARDGTSLEQYF. CDR3 sequence (DNA): TGCAGTGCTAGAGATGGGACTAGCCTCGAGCAGTACTTC.

Only a few counts were recorded for this clonotype. The rearrangement joins TRBV5-1 to TRBJ1-1, with a possible D match to TRBD1 (5 bases). CDR1 is SGHRS and CDR2 is YFSETQ in the germline V gene. The CDR3 contains 14 residues. Trimming left V 4 bases short and J 7 bases short, with 17 bases between. Here the CDR3 reads CASSTPEGSVEAFF. The CDR3 nucleotides are TGCGCCAGCAGCACCCCCGAGGGGTCCGTTGAAGCTTTCTTT.

This clonotype was observed a handful of times. This rearrangement joins TRBV6-5 to TRBJ1-2, with 7 positions matching TRBD1. Germline CDR1 MNHEY, CDR2 SVGAGI. There are 14 residues in the CDR3. With 6 bases clipped from V and 5 bases from J, the junction kept 9 bases outside the gene matches. The CDR3 is CASSRGRAGYGYTF. Here the CDR3 DNA reads TGTGCCAGCAGCAGGGGGAGGGCGGGTTATGGCTACACCTTC.

There are a few counts of this clonotype. This chain uses TRBV7-2 with TRBJ2-2, with 9 bases fitting TRBD2. The CDR3 totals 16 residues. CDR1 is SGHTA and CDR2 is FQGNSA in the germline V gene. Trimming at V came to 1 base and at J to 1 base, leaving 1 base not matched to a gene. CDR3 sequence reads: CASSLVSGGNTGELFF. The DNA for the CDR3 is TGTGCCAGCAGCTTAGTTAGCGGGGGGAACACCGGGGAGCTGTTTTTT.

This clonotype was seen only a few times. The CDR3 loop reads CATSDFEQAGANVLTF. The CDR3 nucleotides read TGTGCCACCAGTGATTTCGAACAAGCTGGGGCCAACGTCCTGACTTTC. V usage is TRBV24-1 and J usage is TRBJ2-6; D is undetermined. In germline, CDR1 is KGHDR, CDR2 SFDVKD. The CDR3 sequence is 16 residues long. Trimming removed 1 base at V and 2 bases at J, with 8 bases between.

This clonotype was seen repeatedly, ten times or more. The V gene is TRBV20-1, the J gene TRBJ1-1; D is ambiguous. The CDR3 length is 13 residues. Trimming cost V 8 bases and J 0 bases, with 13 bases left between them. Per germline, CDR1 DFQATT and CDR2 SNEGSKA (reference sequence). CDR3 amino acids: CSMSEHMNTEAFF. Written as DNA, the CDR3 is TGCAGTATGTCTGAACATATGAACACTGAAGCTTTCTTT.

This clonotype has at least ten counts. The CDR3 DNA follows: TGTGCCAGCAAGCGAGACAGGGGCGAAAAACTGTTTTTT. Translated, it gives CASKRDRGEKLFF. The V call is TRBV6-5, the J call TRBJ1-4; TRBD1 agrees at 8 bases. The CDR3 is 13 amino acids. CDR1 and CDR2 (germline): MNHEY, SVGAGI. V dropped 7 bases and J dropped 8; count of bases not matched to a gene: 6.

The CDR3 coding sequence is TGCAGCGTGCATCTAGGACTAGCGGGCAGTGAGCAGTTCTTC. This translates into CSVHLGLAGSEQFF. The rearrangement links TRBV29-1 to TRBJ2-1, with 11 bases lining up with TRBD2. V trimming: 6 bases; J trimming: 9 bases; junction bases outside the gene matches: 10. The CDR3 is 14 amino acids. Germline values: CDR1 SQVTM, CDR2 ANQGSEA.

This clonotype occurred many times. V is TRBV4-1 and J is TRBJ1-3; D might be TRBD1 (6 bases). The CDR3 has 17 residues. Trimming shortened V by 1 base and J by 1 base, and 14 bases separated the two germline ends. Per the germline V gene, CDR1 is MGHRA and CDR2 is YSYEKL. The CDR3 DNA is TGCGCCAGCAGCCAAGGCAGACAGGCGGGGTCTGGAAACACCATATATTTT. Translation: CASSQGRQAGSGNTIYF.

This clonotype is deemed medium-sized. The chain is built from TRBV29-1 and TRBJ1-1; D not certain. Germline CDR1 and CDR2: SQVTM and ANQGSEA. The ends were cut back, 7 bases at V and 3 bases at J, with 15 bases in the middle. CDR3 length: 13 residues. The CDR3 here is CSGIREQHTEAFF. CDR3 sequence (DNA): TGCAGCGGAATAAGGGAGCAGCACACTGAAGCTTTCTTT.

This clonotype appeared a few times. This chain joins TRBV4-1 and TRBJ2-1; 12 bases fit TRBD2. V trimming: 3 bases; J trimming: 7 bases; junction bases outside the gene matches: 7. The CDR3 has 16 residues. CDR1 is MGHRA and CDR2 is YSYEKL in the germline V gene. The CDR3 reads CASSHQLAGGYNEQFF. The CDR3 nucleotides read TGCGCCAGCAGCCACCAACTAGCGGGGGGCTATAATGAGCAGTTCTTC.

The table lists this clonotype with many counts. V is TRBV12-5 and J is TRBJ1-5; TRBD1 aligns across 8 bases. J was trimmed by 0 bases and V by 5 bases; bases with no gene match: 12. The V gene's germline CDR1 is LGHNT and CDR2 FRNRAP. This CDR3 has 18 amino acids. The CDR3 loop reads CASGPRDRIRYSNQPQHF. The CDR3 bases are TGTGCTAGTGGTCCCCGGGACAGGATAAGGTATAGCAATCAGCCCCAGCATTTT.

There are many counts of this clonotype. The V call is TRBV5-4, the J call TRBJ1-3; D may be TRBD1 (6 bases). CDR1 and CDR2 (germline): SGHNT, YYREEE (reference sequence). With 6 bases removed from V and 0 bases from J, the gap between germline ends came to 10 bases. The CDR3 runs to 14 residues. Written as DNA, the CDR3 is TGTGCCAGCACCCTACAGGGCTCTGGAAACACCATATATTTT. Residues: CASTLQGSGNTIYF.

This clonotype was found a few times. The chain recombines TRBV30 with TRBJ1-2, with D perhaps TRBD1 (6 bases). V was pared by 3 bases and J by 8 bases, with 19 bases between. The CDR3 is made up of 14 amino acids. Germline V gene data show CDR1 as GTSNPN and CDR2 as SVGIG (reference sequence). The CDR3 is CAWRGGTDGYGYTF. Written as DNA, the CDR3 is TGTGCCTGGAGAGGGGGGACGGACGGGTACGGCTACACCTTC.

Here the CDR3 reads CASSGGTPLGEQYF. CDR3 sequence (DNA): TGTGCCAGCAGCGGGGGGACACCCCTGGGAGAGCAGTACTTC. J is TRBJ2-7 and V is TRBV9; possibly TRBD1 for D (6 bases). CDR3 length: 14 amino acids. Germline CDR1 and CDR2: SGDLS and YYNGEE. V was pared by 3 bases and J by 7 bases, with 17 bases between.

The rearrangement joins TRBV5-1 to TRBJ2-7; TRBD2 matches at 11 bases. Trimming at V came to 0 bases and at J to 4 bases, leaving 3 bases not matched to a gene. Germline CDR1 reads SGHRS; CDR2 reads YFSETQ. This CDR3 region has 15 residues. Written as DNA, the CDR3 is TGCGCCAGCAGCTTGGTGACTAGCGGGAATTACGAGCAGTACTTC. Amino acids: CASSLVTSGNYEQYF.

This clonotype was seen repeatedly, ten times or more. The chain uses TRBV29-1 and TRBJ1-5, with 8 bases matching TRBD1. V trimming: 7 bases; J trimming: 6 bases; junction bases outside the gene matches: 8. Germline CDR1 SQVTM, CDR2 ANQGSEA. The CDR3 is 13 amino acids. The CDR3 protein is CSAGQGGGQPQHF. In nucleotides, the CDR3 is TGCAGCGCCGGACAGGGCGGGGGTCAGCCCCAGCATTTT.